A single sample gave rise to the 22 T cell receptor beta chains below, sequenced in a study of blood T cell repertoires in COVID-19. Some clones are missing from TCRdb's copy, which holds only in-frame ones; the method was immunoSEQ multiplex PCR. The sample holds roughly 60,000 clones, roughly four fifths seen once. Sequenced material: peripheral blood. The receptor set was obtained from a man in his forties or fifties with COVID-19, enrolled during active disease.

V usage is TRBV6-1 and J usage is TRBJ2-2; TRBD1 agrees at 8 bases. This CDR3 is 17 amino acids long. Germline assignment: CDR1 MNHNS and CDR2 SASEGT. With 3 bases clipped from V and 7 bases from J, the junction kept 13 bases outside the gene matches. The CDR3 DNA is TGTGCCAGCAGTGAGTCGGTGGCAGGGGGCGTTGACGGGGAGCTGTTTTTT. It codes for CASSESVAGGVDGELFF.

This sequence joins TRBV5-1 and TRBJ2-7; D perhaps matches TRBD2 (6 bases). V gave up 0 bases and J gave up 6 bases, with 13 bases separating them. The CDR3 covers 14 residues. The germline V gene has CDR1 SGHRS and CDR2 YFSETQ. The CDR3 is CASSLVGGAGEQYF. The CDR3 bases are TGCGCCAGCAGCTTGGTAGGCGGAGCGGGCGAGCAGTACTTC.

This clone was detected once. The chain uses TRBV5-1 and TRBJ2-3; D not resolved. This CDR3 spans 13 amino acids. The V and J ends lost 0 bases and 5 bases respectively, with 7 bases between them. Germline loops: CDR1 SGHRS, CDR2 YFSETQ. CDR3: CASSLGLGDTQYF. The CDR3, as DNA: TGCGCCAGCAGCTTGGGTCTCGGAGATACGCAGTATTTT.

The rearrangement links TRBV2 to TRBJ2-7; a weak D match, TRBD1 (5 bases). CDR1 and CDR2 (germline): SNHLY, FYNNEI. CDR3 length equals 13 residues. Between the trimmed V and J ends, which lost 4 bases and 7 bases, there was a span of 14 bases. The CDR3 bases are TGTGCCAGCAGTGTGAGCCAGGGCCTAGAGCAGTACTTC. Residues: CASSVSQGLEQYF.

CDR3 DNA: TGTGCCAGCAGCCTAGGTGGACAGGGCAATCAGCCCCAGCATTTT. Translated: CASSLGGQGNQPQHF. V gene TRBV7-2 combines with J gene TRBJ1-5; TRBD1 matches at 7 bases. Trimming took 5 bases from V and 2 from J; bases not matched to a gene: 6. CDR1 is SGHTA, CDR2 FQGNSA, per germline. The CDR3 runs to 15 residues.

The CDR3 region has the DNA TGTGCCAGTAGTATAGGGGAGGGCAGGGACAATGAGCAGTTCTTC. Translating it yields CASSIGEGRDNEQFF. The J gene is TRBJ2-1, the V gene TRBV19; 7 bases align to TRBD2. The length of the CDR3 is 15 residues. Trimming cost V 1 base and J 5 bases; bases outside gene matches: 5. Germline CDR1 reads LNHDA; CDR2 reads SQIVND (reference sequence). Drawing the rest from reference TRBV19 and TRBJ2-1, the complete variable domain is DGGITQSPKYLFRKEGQNVTLSCEQNLNHDAMYWYRQDPGQGLRLIYYSQIVNDFQKGDIAEGYSVSREKKESFPLTVTSAQKNPTAFYLCASSIGEGRDNEQFFGPGTRLTVL.

V gene TRBV11-2 combines with J gene TRBJ2-7; the match to TRBD2 covers 8 bases. The CDR3 loop spans 14 amino acids. Germline V gene sequence: CDR1 SGHAT, CDR2 FQNNGV. V shed 3 bases, J shed 4 bases, and the junction held 5 bases outside the gene matches. CDR3 protein: CASSFIGTSYEQYF. In DNA, the CDR3 is TGTGCCAGCAGCTTTATCGGGACTAGTTACGAGCAGTACTTC.

V is TRBV10-2 and J is TRBJ1-2, with 8 bases lining up with TRBD1. After removal of 8 bases from V and 6 bases from J, the junction contained 11 bases not matched to a gene. The CDR3 runs 14 residues. CDR1 is WSHSY, CDR2 SAAADI, per germline. This CDR3 is CASVSRGQVDGYTF. DNA of the CDR3: TGCGCCAGCGTTTCCAGGGGACAGGTCGATGGCTACACCTTC.

The gene calls are TRBV7-9 and TRBJ2-5; 9 nucleotides match TRBD2. This CDR3 has 14 residues. The germline V gene has CDR1 SEHNR and CDR2 FQNEAQ (reference sequence). The junction had 4 bases not matched to a gene; V was cut back by 5 bases and J by 3 bases. Written as DNA, the CDR3 is TGTGCCAGCAGCCACGTAGCGGGAGAAGAGACCCAGTACTTC. Its protein product is CASSHVAGEETQYF.

The chain couples TRBV5-6 to TRBJ2-7; 9 bases are shared with TRBD2. Trimming took 4 bases from V and 6 from J; bases not matched to a gene: 5. In germline, CDR1 is SGHDT, CDR2 YYEEEE. This CDR3 is built from 13 residues. The CDR3 DNA reads as TGTGCCAGCAGCCCCGGACTAGCGTCCGAGCAGTACTTC. Protein: CASSPGLASEQYF.

The rearrangement links TRBV2 to TRBJ1-4; TRBD1 might be the D (5 bases). Trimming removed 6 bases from V and 0 bases from J, with 17 bases in between. Per germline, CDR1 SNHLY and CDR2 FYNNEI. The CDR3 has 17 residues. The CDR3 DNA follows: TGTGCCAGCAGGGGGCCAGGATGGGGTACAACTAATGAAAAACTGTTTTTT. This gives the protein CASRGPGWGTTNEKLFF. The full variable domain, its missing parts supplied by reference TRBV2 and TRBJ1-4, is EPEVTQTPSHQVTQMGQEVILRCVPISNHLYFYWYRQILGQKVEFLVSFYNNEISEKSEIFDDQFSVERPDGSNFTLKIRSTKLEDSAMYFCASRGPGWGTTNEKLFFGSGTQLSVL.

This sequence joins TRBV19 and TRBJ1-2; TRBD1 aligns across 8 bases. The CDR3 has 17 amino acids. Germline V lookup: CDR1 LNHDA, CDR2 SQIVND (reference sequence). V lost 3 bases, J lost 2 bases, and 11 bases stayed unmatched. CDR3 in DNA: TGTGCCAGTAGTATCGGAACAGGGGGATTTATCAACTATGGCTACACCTTC. Residues: CASSIGTGGFINYGYTF. Full variable domain (outside the CDR3, taken from reference TRBV19 and TRBJ1-2): DGGITQSPKYLFRKEGQNVTLSCEQNLNHDAMYWYRQDPGQGLRLIYYSQIVNDFQKGDIAEGYSVSREKKESFPLTVTSAQKNPTAFYLCASSIGTGGFINYGYTFGSGTRLTVV.

The chain carries TRBV15 and TRBJ2-1, with 9 bases matching TRBD2. With 9 bases clipped from V and 4 bases from J, the junction kept 10 bases outside the gene matches. The length of the CDR3 is 15 residues. Germline V CDR1 and CDR2: LNHNV, YYDKDF (reference sequence). The CDR3 DNA is TGTGCCACAACGGCCGCTAGCGGGACTTACAATGAGCAGTTCTTC. Translation: CATTAASGTYNEQFF.

The J gene is TRBJ2-2, the V gene TRBV14; D is unresolved. Germline CDR1 SGHDN, CDR2 FVKESK. The CDR3 contains 15 residues. Trimming took off 4 bases at V and 3 bases at J, with 12 bases between the two ends. CDR3 nucleotides: TGTGCCAGCAGCCCTTCCTACCGCCACACCGGGGAGCTGTTTTTT. This codes for CASSPSYRHTGELFF. The entire variable domain, with the rest obtained from reference TRBV14 and TRBJ2-2, is as follows: EAGVTQFPSHSVIEKGQTVTLRCDPISGHDNLYWYRRVMGKEIKFLLHFVKESKQDESGMPNNRFLAERTGGTYSTLKVQPAELEDSGVYFCASSPSYRHTGELFFGEGSRLTVL.

This clone was observed a few times. The chain links TRBV5-4 to TRBJ2-1; 12 bases align to TRBD2. CDR1 is SGHNT, CDR2 YYREEE, per germline (reference sequence). J lost 10 bases, V lost 5 bases, and 10 bases had no gene match. The CDR3 has 15 residues. This CDR3 reads CASRTTSGSFREQFF. Here the CDR3 DNA reads TGTGCCAGCAGAACGACTAGCGGGAGTTTCCGGGAGCAGTTCTTC.

In this sample, this clone turned up many times. The V call is TRBV5-1, the J call TRBJ2-3; 15 bases agree with TRBD2. The CDR3 totals 19 residues. The J segment lost 0 bases and the V segment lost 4 bases, leaving 9 bases of the junction unmatched. In germline, CDR1 is SGHRS, CDR2 YFSETQ. The chain's CDR3 is CASSLAGTSGRSSTDTQYF. The DNA for the CDR3 is TGCGCCAGCAGCCTGGCCGGGACTAGCGGGAGGAGCAGCACAGATACGCAGTATTTT.

The chain joins TRBV18 to TRBJ2-1; 9 bases align to TRBD1. There are 16 residues in the CDR3. Germline CDR1 reads KGHSH; CDR2 reads LQKENI. The trim removed 3 bases at V and 5 bases at J, leaving 8 bases unmatched. This CDR3 is CASSPGQGLGNNEQFF. In nucleotides, the CDR3 is TGTGCCAGCTCACCGGGACAGGGTCTGGGCAACAATGAGCAGTTCTTC.

The rearrangement uses TRBV29-1 and TRBJ2-1, with D maybe TRBD2 (6 bases). Germline lookup yields CDR1 SQVTM and CDR2 ANQGSEA. The CDR3 has 14 residues. Trimming pared 6 bases from V and 6 bases from J, leaving 18 bases between. The CDR3 is CSVGLGGTGNEQFF. CDR3 in DNA: TGCAGCGTGGGACTGGGCGGGACTGGCAATGAGCAGTTCTTC.

The chain has TRBV7-2 and TRBJ2-1, with no clear D. CDR1 and CDR2 (germline): SGHTA, FQGNSA. Trimming left V 2 bases short and J 4 bases short, with 9 bases between. The CDR3 loop spans 14 amino acids. The CDR3 DNA follows: TGTGCCAGCAGCTTATTACAGCTTTACAATGAGCAGTTCTTC. Amino acid sequence: CASSLLQLYNEQFF.

This chain joins TRBV6-5 and TRBJ2-1; tentative D call: TRBD1 (6 bases). V dropped 9 bases and J dropped 3 bases, with 15 bases sitting between them. The CDR3 extends over 14 amino acids. The germline CDR1 and CDR2 sequences are MNHEY and SVGAGI. The CDR3 is CASLRDTSYNEQFF. As DNA, the CDR3 is TGTGCCAGTCTCCGGGACACCAGCTACAATGAGCAGTTCTTC.

The V gene is TRBV7-3, the J gene TRBJ1-1, with TRBD1 identical over 7 bases. The CDR3 covers 15 residues. The ends lost 5 bases at V and 3 bases at J; junction bases unmatched: 9. Germline CDR1 reads SGHTA; CDR2 reads FQGTGA. The CDR3 protein is CASSQGKGAHTEAFF. CDR3 DNA sequence: TGTGCCAGCAGCCAGGGGAAGGGGGCGCACACTGAAGCTTTCTTT.

J is TRBJ2-1 and V is TRBV15, with D perhaps TRBD2 (5 bases). The CDR3 consists of 17 residues. Germline V gives CDR1 LNHNV, CDR2 YYDKDF (reference sequence). V was trimmed by 1 base and J by 4 bases, leaving 17 bases between them. The chain's CDR3 is CATSRGGSGRIYNEQFF. The DNA for the CDR3 is TGTGCCACCAGCAGAGGTGGAAGCGGAAGGATATACAATGAGCAGTTCTTC.